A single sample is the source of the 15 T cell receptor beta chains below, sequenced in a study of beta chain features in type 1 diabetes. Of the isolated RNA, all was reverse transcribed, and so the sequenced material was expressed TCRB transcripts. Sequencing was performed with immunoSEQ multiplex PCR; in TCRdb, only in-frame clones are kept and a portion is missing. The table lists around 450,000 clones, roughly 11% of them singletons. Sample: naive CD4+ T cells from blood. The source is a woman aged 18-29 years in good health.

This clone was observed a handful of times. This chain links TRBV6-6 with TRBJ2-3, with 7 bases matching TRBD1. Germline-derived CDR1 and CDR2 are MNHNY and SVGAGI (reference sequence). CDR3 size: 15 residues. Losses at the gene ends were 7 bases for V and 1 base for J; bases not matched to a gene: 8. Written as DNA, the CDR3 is TGTGCCAGCACTTCAAGCGGACAGGGCACAGATACGCAGTATTTT. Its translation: CASTSSGQGTDTQYF.

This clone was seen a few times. CDR3 loop: CASSVEPGLLSPYEQYF. As DNA, the CDR3 is TGTGCCAGCAGCGTAGAACCGGGACTCCTTAGCCCCTACGAGCAGTACTTC. The gene calls are TRBV9 and TRBJ2-7; a weak D match, TRBD2 (6 bases). The CDR3 consists of 17 residues. Trimming removed 0 bases at V and 2 bases at J, with 18 bases between. The germline gives CDR1 SGDLS, CDR2 YYNGEE.

CDR3 in DNA: TGTGCCACCAGCACTCGGACTAGCGGGGCCCAAGAGACCCAGTACTTC. It yields the protein CATSTRTSGAQETQYF. The chain has TRBV15 and TRBJ2-5; 12 positions match TRBD2. The V and J ends lost 4 bases and 1 base, in that order; junction bases with no gene match: 4. There are 16 residues in the CDR3. Germline V CDR1 and CDR2: LNHNV, YYDKDF (reference sequence). Based on the CDR3 plus reference TRBV15 and TRBJ2-5, the full variable domain is DAMVIQNPRYQVTQFGKPVTLSCSQTLNHNVMYWYQQKSSQAPKLLFHYYDKDFNNEADTPDNFQSRRPNTSFCFLDIRSPGLGDTAMYLCATSTRTSGAQETQYFGPGTRLLVL.

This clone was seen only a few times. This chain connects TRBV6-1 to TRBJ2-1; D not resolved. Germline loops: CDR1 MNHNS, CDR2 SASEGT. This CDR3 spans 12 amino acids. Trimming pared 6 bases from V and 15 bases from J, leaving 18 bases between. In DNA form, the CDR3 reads TGTGCCAGCAGCCGACCGCAAGGAGCTCCGTTCTTC. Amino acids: CASSRPQGAPFF.

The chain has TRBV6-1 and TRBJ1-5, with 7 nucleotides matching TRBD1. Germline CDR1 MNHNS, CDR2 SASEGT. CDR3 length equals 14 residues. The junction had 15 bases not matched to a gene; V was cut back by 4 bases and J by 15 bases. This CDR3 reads CASSGIWDSQKGHF. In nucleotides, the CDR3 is TGTGCCAGCAGTGGGATTTGGGACAGCCAGAAAGGGCATTTT.

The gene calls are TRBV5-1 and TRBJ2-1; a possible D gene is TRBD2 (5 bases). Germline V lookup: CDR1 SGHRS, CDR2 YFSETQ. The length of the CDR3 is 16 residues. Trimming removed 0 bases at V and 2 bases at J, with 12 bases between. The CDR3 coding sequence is TGCGCCAGCAGCTTGGGAGGGAATCCTACCTACAATGAGCAGTTCTTC. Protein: CASSLGGNPTYNEQFF.

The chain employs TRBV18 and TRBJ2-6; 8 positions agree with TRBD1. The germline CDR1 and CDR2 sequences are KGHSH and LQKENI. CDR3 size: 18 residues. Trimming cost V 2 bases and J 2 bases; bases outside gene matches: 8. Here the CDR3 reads CASSPRGGQGAGANVLTF. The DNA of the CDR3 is TGTGCCAGCTCACCAAGAGGTGGACAGGGTGCTGGGGCCAACGTCCTGACTTTC.

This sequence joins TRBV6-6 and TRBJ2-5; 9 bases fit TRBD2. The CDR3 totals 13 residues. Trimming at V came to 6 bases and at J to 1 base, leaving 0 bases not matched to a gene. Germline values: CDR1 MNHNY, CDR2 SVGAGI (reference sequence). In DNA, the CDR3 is TGTGCCAGCAGAGCGGGGGGCCAAGAGACCCAGTACTTC. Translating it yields CASRAGGQETQYF.

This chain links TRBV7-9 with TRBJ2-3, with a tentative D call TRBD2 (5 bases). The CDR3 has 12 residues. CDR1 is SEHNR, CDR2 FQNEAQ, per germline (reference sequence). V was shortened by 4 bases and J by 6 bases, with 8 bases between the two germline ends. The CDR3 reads CASSSRRDTQYF. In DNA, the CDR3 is TGTGCCAGCAGCTCCAGGAGGGATACGCAGTATTTT. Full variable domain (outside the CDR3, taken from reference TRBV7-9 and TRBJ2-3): DTGVSQNPRHKITKRGQNVTFRCDPISEHNRLYWYRQTLGQGPEFLTYFQNEAQLEKSRLLSDRFSAERPKGSFSTLEIQRTEQGDSAMYLCASSSRRDTQYFGPGTRLTVL.

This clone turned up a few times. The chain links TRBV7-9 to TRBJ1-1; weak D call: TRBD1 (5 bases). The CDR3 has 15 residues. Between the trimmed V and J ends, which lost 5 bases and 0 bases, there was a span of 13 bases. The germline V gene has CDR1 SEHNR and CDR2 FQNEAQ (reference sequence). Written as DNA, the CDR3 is TGTGCCAGCAGCCCCTCCGGGGCGGTGAACACTGAAGCTTTCTTT. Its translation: CASSPSGAVNTEAFF.

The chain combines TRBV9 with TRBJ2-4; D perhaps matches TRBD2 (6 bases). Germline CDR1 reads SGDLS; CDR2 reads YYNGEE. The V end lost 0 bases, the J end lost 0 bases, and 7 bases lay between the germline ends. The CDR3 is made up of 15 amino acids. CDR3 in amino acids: CASSVEGLAKNIQYF. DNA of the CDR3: TGTGCCAGCAGCGTAGAGGGACTAGCCAAAAACATTCAGTACTTC.

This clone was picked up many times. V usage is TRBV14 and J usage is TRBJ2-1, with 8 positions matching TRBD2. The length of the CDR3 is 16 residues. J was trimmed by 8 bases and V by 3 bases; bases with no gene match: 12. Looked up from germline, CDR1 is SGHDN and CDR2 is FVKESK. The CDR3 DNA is TGTGCCAGCAGCCACAAGGCTTACCAGCGGGAGCATGAGCAGTTCTTC. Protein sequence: CASSHKAYQREHEQFF.

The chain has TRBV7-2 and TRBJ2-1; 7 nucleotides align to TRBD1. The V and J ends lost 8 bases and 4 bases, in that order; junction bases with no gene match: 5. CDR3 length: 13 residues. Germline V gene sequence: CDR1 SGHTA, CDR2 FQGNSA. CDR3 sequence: CASGYRGYNEQFF. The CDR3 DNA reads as TGTGCCAGCGGATACAGGGGATACAATGAGCAGTTCTTC.

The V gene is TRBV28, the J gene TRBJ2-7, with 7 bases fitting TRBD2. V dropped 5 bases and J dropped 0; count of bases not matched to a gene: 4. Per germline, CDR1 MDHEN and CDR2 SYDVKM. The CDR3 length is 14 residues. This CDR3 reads CASSRLAGSYEQYV. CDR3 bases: TGTGCCAGCAGTCGATTAGCGGGCTCCTACGAGCAGTACGTC.

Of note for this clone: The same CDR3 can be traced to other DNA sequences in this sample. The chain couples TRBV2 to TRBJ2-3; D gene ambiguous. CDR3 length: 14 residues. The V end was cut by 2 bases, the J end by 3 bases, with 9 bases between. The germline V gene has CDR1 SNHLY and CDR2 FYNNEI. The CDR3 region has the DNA TGTGCCAGCAGTGAACGTGGGCGAACAGATACGCAGTATTTT. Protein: CASSERGRTDTQYF.